This entry lists 24 T cell receptor beta chains sequenced from one sample in a study of T cells in Graves' hyperthyroidism and ophthalmopathy. Amplified TCR beta CDR3 regions derived from RNA transcripts. The TCR CDR3 first-round RT-PCR relied on the HTBI primer set. TCRdb processed the multiplex PCR reads anew with MiXCR; each CDR3 protein has one entry. The sample has some 350,000 distinct CDR3 sequences; 12% to 15% are singletons. The sample taken for sequencing was blood. These receptor sequences come from a woman aged 60-70 years with Graves' ophthalmopathy.

This clonotype occurred many times. The rearrangement joins TRBV12-3 or TRBV12-4 to TRBJ2-3, with D perhaps TRBD1 or TRBD2 (6 bases each). The CDR3 is made up of 15 amino acids. Trimming left V 0 bases short and J 4 bases short, with 11 bases between. The CDR3 DNA reads as TGTGCCAGCAGTTTAGCGGGGGGCGGGGCAGATACGCAGTATTTT. Encoded protein: CASSLAGGGADTQYF.

This clonotype was recorded at least ten times. The chain joins TRBV7-2 to TRBJ2-1; the D call may be TRBD1 or TRBD2 (5 bases each). Germline CDR1 SGHTA, CDR2 FQGNSA. The CDR3 loop spans 14 amino acids. Trimming took 5 bases from V and 8 from J, leaving 16 bases between them. The CDR3 DNA reads as TGTGCCAGCAGCCATGGGACCGGCCGGGATGAGCAGTTCTTC. It translates to CASSHGTGRDEQFF.

This clonotype occurred many times. J is TRBJ1-2 and V is TRBV18; D is uncertain. This CDR3 is built from 16 residues. Trimming took off 0 bases at V and 4 bases at J, with 15 bases between the two ends. Germline values: CDR1 KGHSH, CDR2 LQKENI. CDR3: CASSPPDVGLLYGYTF. The CDR3 nucleotides read TGTGCCAGCTCACCACCGGATGTCGGGCTCCTCTATGGCTACACCTTC.

Ten or more counts support this clonotype. The chain uses TRBV7-2 and TRBJ2-2, with D perhaps matching TRBD2 (6 bases). Looked up from germline, CDR1 is SGHTA and CDR2 is FQGNSA. The CDR3 is 13 residues long. Trimming shortened V by 6 bases and J by 6 bases, and 11 bases separated the two germline ends. The CDR3 DNA reads TGTGCCAGCAGTCATCTAGCGCCCGGGGAGCTGTTTTTT. Translating it yields CASSHLAPGELFF.

Comment on this clonotype: A read error may be the cause here, since a much bigger clone is one base away. The CDR3 spells CASSRLRGGHGYTF. CDR3 nucleotides: TGTGCCAGCAGCCGTCTGAGGGGGGGACATGGCTACACCTTC. V usage is TRBV3-1 and J usage is TRBJ1-2; weak D call: TRBD1 (6 bases). V was shortened by 4 bases and J by 6 bases, with 15 bases between the two germline ends. The CDR3 consists of 14 residues. The germline gives CDR1 LGHDT, CDR2 YNNKEL (reference sequence).

This clonotype was seen many times. V usage is TRBV24-1 and J usage is TRBJ2-1; 7 nucleotides line up with TRBD2. Germline V CDR1 and CDR2: KGHDR, SFDVKD. With V trimmed by 0 bases and J by 7 bases, 8 bases remained unmatched. There are 16 residues in the CDR3. CDR3 in DNA: TGTGCCACCAGTGATTTGGGGGCGGGAGAGGATAATGAGCAGTTCTTC. This encodes CATSDLGAGEDNEQFF.

The chain has TRBV3-1 and TRBJ2-2; TRBD2 aligns across 10 bases. The CDR3 is 17 amino acids. Looked up from germline, CDR1 is LGHDT and CDR2 is YNNKEL (reference sequence). The V gene end was trimmed by 2 bases and the J gene end by 1 base; junction bases not matched to a gene: 4. Here the CDR3 reads CASSQLAGEMNTGELFF. The CDR3 DNA reads as TGTGCCAGCAGCCAACTAGCGGGAGAAATGAACACCGGGGAGCTGTTTTTT.

This clonotype was found a few times. The V call is TRBV20-1, the J call TRBJ1-2; 8 bases agree with TRBD1. CDR3 size: 14 residues. Unmatched junction bases numbered 5, after V lost 3 bases and J lost 2 bases. Germline values: CDR1 DFQATT, CDR2 SNEGSKA (reference sequence). The CDR3 region is CSASPGQANYGYTF. CDR3 sequence (DNA): TGCAGTGCTAGCCCGGGACAGGCAAACTATGGCTACACCTTC.

This clonotype was picked up many times. The rearrangement joins TRBV30 to TRBJ1-1; D is possibly TRBD1 (5 bases). The CDR3 covers 12 residues. V was trimmed by 3 bases and J by 5 bases, leaving 10 bases between them. Germline lookup yields CDR1 GTSNPN and CDR2 SVGIG (reference sequence). CDR3 nucleotide sequence: TGTGCCTGGAGCTCCAGGGTGACTGAAGCTTTCTTT. It yields the protein CAWSSRVTEAFF.

This clonotype was seen ten or more times. The V call is TRBV5-1, the J call TRBJ1-1; weak D call: TRBD1 (6 bases). Germline-derived CDR1 and CDR2 are SGHRS and YFSETQ. CDR3 length: 15 residues. V shed 7 bases and J shed 1 base, with 17 bases lying between them. CDR3 residues: CASGGGGQENTEAFF. CDR3 coding DNA: TGCGCCAGCGGAGGAGGGGGGCAGGAGAACACTGAAGCTTTCTTT.

This clonotype was recorded many times. DNA of the CDR3: TGTGCCAGCACGGACCGCCTCGGGAATCAGCCCCAGCATTTT. It codes for CASTDRLGNQPQHF. This chain connects TRBV6-1 to TRBJ1-5; the D is unclear. V was shortened by 7 bases and J by 4 bases, with 14 bases between the two germline ends. Germline V gene sequence: CDR1 MNHNS, CDR2 SASEGT. The CDR3 totals 14 residues.

This clonotype has a handful of counts. The chain couples TRBV10-3 to TRBJ2-2; D assignment may be TRBD1 or TRBD2 (6 bases each). The CDR3 totals 15 residues. Germline V gene sequence: CDR1 ENHRY, CDR2 SYGVKD. Trimming pared 5 bases from V and 3 bases from J, leaving 13 bases between. The CDR3 DNA is TGTGCCATCAGTCTTATAGGGGGGCACACCGGGGAGCTGTTTTTT. Residues: CAISLIGGHTGELFF.

Concerning this clonotype itself: It may be a read error: a sequence one base away is much more abundant. The rearrangement links TRBV12-5 to TRBJ2-2, with 7 positions matching TRBD2. This CDR3 is 15 amino acids long. From germline, CDR1 is LGHNT and CDR2 FRNRAP. Trimming at V came to 7 bases and at J to 5 bases, leaving 10 bases not matched to a gene. CDR3 protein: CASAPAGILTGELFF. Here the CDR3 DNA reads TGTGCTAGTGCCCCAGCGGGAATTCTGACCGGGGAGCTGTTTTTT.

The chain recombines TRBV20-1 with TRBJ2-1, with 12 bases identical to TRBD2. Germline V lookup: CDR1 DFQATT, CDR2 SNEGSKA (reference sequence). Trimming at V came to 0 bases and at J to 14 bases, leaving 14 bases not matched to a gene. CDR3 length equals 16 residues. The CDR3 here is CSARDRGTSGPPGEFF. The CDR3 DNA reads TGCAGTGCTAGAGATCGGGGGACTAGCGGGCCCCCCGGGGAGTTCTTC.

This clonotype showed up many times. V is TRBV28 and J is TRBJ2-5; 9 nucleotides agree with TRBD2. The V and J ends lost 3 bases and 3 bases, in that order; junction bases with no gene match: 11. The CDR3 is 17 residues long. Germline CDR1 reads MDHEN; CDR2 reads SYDVKM. In DNA form, the CDR3 reads TGTGCCAGCAGTTTGCCCTTGGGTGCGGGAGGGAAAGAGACCCAGTACTTC. It is translated as CASSLPLGAGGKETQYF.

This clonotype was counted ten times or more. The CDR3 loop reads CASKTSGTYNEQFF. CDR3 nucleotides: TGTGCCAGCAAGACTAGCGGGACATACAATGAGCAGTTCTTC. The chain recombines TRBV7-3 with TRBJ2-1; TRBD2 matches 11 bases. Trimming took 7 bases from V and 4 from J; bases not matched to a gene: 3. Germline lookup yields CDR1 SGHTA and CDR2 FQGTGA. The CDR3 is 14 amino acids. The full variable domain, in which reference TRBV7-3 and TRBJ2-1 provide the parts outside the CDR3, is GAGVSQTPSNKVTEKGKYVELRCDPISGHTALYWYRQSLGQGPEFLIYFQGTGAADDSGLPNDRFFAVRPEGSVSTLKIQRTERGDSAVYLCASKTSGTYNEQFFGPGTRLTVL.

This chain joins TRBV4-1 and TRBJ1-1; no clear D gene. The CDR3 consists of 14 residues. The ends were cut back, 1 base at V and 4 bases at J, with 10 bases in the middle. Germline CDR1 and CDR2: MGHRA and YSYEKL. CDR3: CASSQGTSGTEAFF. Here the CDR3 DNA reads TGCGCCAGCAGCCAAGGGACGTCGGGCACTGAAGCTTTCTTT.

The table lists this clonotype with many counts. J is TRBJ2-7 and V is TRBV3-1; no definite D call. This CDR3 region has 12 residues. Germline V gives CDR1 LGHDT, CDR2 YNNKEL (reference sequence). V was trimmed by 8 bases and J by 6 bases, leaving 14 bases between them. The CDR3 protein is CASGKGQLEQYF. CDR3 nucleotides: TGTGCCAGCGGCAAGGGTCAGCTCGAGCAGTACTTC.

V is TRBV24-1 and J is TRBJ2-1, with D unclear. CDR1 is KGHDR, CDR2 SFDVKD, per germline. Trimming took off 1 base at V and 2 bases at J, with 8 bases between the two ends. This CDR3 spans 15 amino acids. CDR3 in DNA: TGTGCCACCAGTGATTTTGAGGCTGCCTACAATGAGCAGTTCTTC. Its protein is CATSDFEAAYNEQFF.

The sample holds many counts of this clonotype. The rearrangement uses TRBV7-2 and TRBJ2-3, with D perhaps given as TRBD1 or TRBD2 (6 bases each). Germline-derived CDR1 and CDR2 are SGHTA and FQGNSA. The CDR3 extends over 14 amino acids. V lost 5 bases to trimming and J lost 4 bases, with 13 bases between them. The CDR3 loop reads CASSGGTIPDTQYF. The CDR3 DNA is TGTGCCAGCAGCGGCGGGACAATCCCAGATACGCAGTATTTT.

On this clonotype itself: A much larger clone differs by one base, so this may be a read error. The J gene is TRBJ2-1, the V gene TRBV15, with D possibly matching TRBD2 (5 bases). This CDR3 is built from 15 residues. In germline, CDR1 is LNHNV, CDR2 YYDKDF (reference sequence). V was trimmed by 5 bases and J by 1 base, leaving 12 bases between them. This chain's CDR3 is CATSYRRGSYNEQFF. The CDR3 DNA reads TGTGCCACCAGCTATCGACGGGGTTCCTACAATGAGCAGTTCTTC.

In its sample, this clonotype was seen a few times. The genes are TRBV11-3 and TRBJ1-1; TRBD1 might be the D (5 bases). CDR3 size: 18 residues. Germline V CDR1 and CDR2: SGHNT, YENEEA. V was clipped by 0 bases and J by 0 bases, with 17 bases between them. The CDR3 coding sequence is TGTGCCAGCAGCTTAGACCAAGTGGTTAAGGGGATGAACACTGAAGCTTTCTTT. This codes for CASSLDQVVKGMNTEAFF.

This clonotype was seen repeatedly, ten times or more. The chain is built from TRBV5-1 and TRBJ1-5; TRBD1 agrees at 7 bases. The germline CDR1 and CDR2 sequences are SGHRS and YFSETQ. CDR3 length equals 14 residues. After removal of 4 bases from V and 3 bases from J, the junction contained 4 bases not matched to a gene. CDR3 coding DNA: TGCGCCAGCAGCCCCGGACAGGCCAATCAGCCCCAGCATTTT. Its translation: CASSPGQANQPQHF.

The CDR3 is CASSRLTSRGTGELFF. The CDR3 DNA follows: TGTGCCAGCAGTCGCTTGACTAGCCGCGGCACCGGGGAGCTGTTTTTT. The chain carries TRBV6-1 and TRBJ2-2; 7 bases are a match to TRBD2. Trimming took 5 bases from V and 4 from J; bases not matched to a gene: 10. The CDR3 is 16 amino acids. The germline V gene has CDR1 MNHNS and CDR2 SASEGT.